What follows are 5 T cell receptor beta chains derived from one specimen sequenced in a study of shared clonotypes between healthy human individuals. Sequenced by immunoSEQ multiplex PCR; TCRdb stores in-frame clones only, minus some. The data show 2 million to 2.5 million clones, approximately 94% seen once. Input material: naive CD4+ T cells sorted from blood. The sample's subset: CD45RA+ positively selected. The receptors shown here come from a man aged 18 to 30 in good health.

The CDR3 sequence: CASSQEPLARNTGELFF. DNA for the CDR3: TGTGCCAGCAGCCAAGAACCACTAGCGAGGAACACCGGGGAGCTGTTTTTT. The J gene is TRBJ2-2, the V gene TRBV4-2; 7 nucleotides align to TRBD2. The CDR3 length is 17 residues. V was pared by 0 bases and J by 1 base, with 5 bases of the junction left unmatched. CDR1 and CDR2 from the germline V gene are LGHNA and YNFKEQ.

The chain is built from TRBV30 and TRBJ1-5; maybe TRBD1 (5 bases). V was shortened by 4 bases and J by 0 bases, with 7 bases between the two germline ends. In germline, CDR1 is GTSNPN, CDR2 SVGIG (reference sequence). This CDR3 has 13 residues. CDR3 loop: CAWKGISNQPQHF. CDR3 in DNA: TGTGCCTGGAAGGGGATTAGCAATCAGCCCCAGCATTTT.

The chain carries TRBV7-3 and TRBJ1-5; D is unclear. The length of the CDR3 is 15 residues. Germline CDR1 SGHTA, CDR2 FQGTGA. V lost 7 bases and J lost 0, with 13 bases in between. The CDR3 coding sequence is TGTGCCAGCACCATCGGAGAGTATAGCAATCAGCCCCAGCATTTT. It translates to CASTIGEYSNQPQHF.

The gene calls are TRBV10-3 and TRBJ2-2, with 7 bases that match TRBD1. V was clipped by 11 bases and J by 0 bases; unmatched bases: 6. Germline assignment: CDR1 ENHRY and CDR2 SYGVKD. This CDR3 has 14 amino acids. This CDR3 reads CAGRRGSNTGELFF. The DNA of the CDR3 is TGTGCCGGACGCAGGGGGTCGAACACCGGGGAGCTGTTTTTT.

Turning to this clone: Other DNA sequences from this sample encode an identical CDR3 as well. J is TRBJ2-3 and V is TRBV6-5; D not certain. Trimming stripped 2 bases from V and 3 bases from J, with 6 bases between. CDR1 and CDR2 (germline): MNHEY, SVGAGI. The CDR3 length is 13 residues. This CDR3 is CASSYGQTDTQYF. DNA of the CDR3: TGTGCCAGCAGTTACGGCCAGACAGATACGCAGTATTTT.